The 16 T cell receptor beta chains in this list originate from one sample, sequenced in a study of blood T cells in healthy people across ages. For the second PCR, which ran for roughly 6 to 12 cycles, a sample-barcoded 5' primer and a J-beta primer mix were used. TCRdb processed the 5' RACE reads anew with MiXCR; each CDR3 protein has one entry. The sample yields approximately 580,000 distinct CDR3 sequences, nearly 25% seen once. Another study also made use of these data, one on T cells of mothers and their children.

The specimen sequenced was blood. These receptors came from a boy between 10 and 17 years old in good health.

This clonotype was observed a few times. CDR3 amino acids: CASSDGTSGTTNEQFF. The DNA of the CDR3 is TGTGCCAGCAGTGACGGGACTAGCGGAACCACAAATGAGCAGTTCTTC. The V and J genes are TRBV6-4 and TRBJ2-5; 11 bases fit TRBD2. The end of the DNA fits TRBJ2-1 better, so the J call may be wrong. From germline, CDR1 is MRHNA and CDR2 SNTAGT. The length of the CDR3 is 16 residues.

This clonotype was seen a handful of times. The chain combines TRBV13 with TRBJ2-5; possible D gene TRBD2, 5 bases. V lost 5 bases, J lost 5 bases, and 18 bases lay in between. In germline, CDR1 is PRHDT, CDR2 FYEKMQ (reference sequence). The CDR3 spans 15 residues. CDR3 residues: CASSTTTGGGETQYF. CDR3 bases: TGTGCCAGCAGCACCACTACGGGCGGCGGGGAGACCCAGTACTTC.

The CDR3: CASSQELRDSEQYF. Written as DNA, the CDR3 is TGCGCCAGCAGCCAGGAACTCCGGGACTCCGAGCAGTACTTC. The chain links TRBV4-3 to TRBJ2-7; tentative D call: TRBD2 (6 bases). The V gene's germline CDR1 is LGHNA and CDR2 YSLEER. V gave up 3 bases and J gave up 6 bases, with 15 bases separating them. CDR3 length: 14 residues.

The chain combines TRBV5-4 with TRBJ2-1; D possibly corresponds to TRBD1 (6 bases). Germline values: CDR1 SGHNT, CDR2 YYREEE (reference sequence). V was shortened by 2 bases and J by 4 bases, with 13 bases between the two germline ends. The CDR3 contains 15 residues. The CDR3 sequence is CASSLSQGIYNEQFF. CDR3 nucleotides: TGTGCCAGCAGCTTATCCCAGGGGATTTACAATGAGCAGTTCTTC.

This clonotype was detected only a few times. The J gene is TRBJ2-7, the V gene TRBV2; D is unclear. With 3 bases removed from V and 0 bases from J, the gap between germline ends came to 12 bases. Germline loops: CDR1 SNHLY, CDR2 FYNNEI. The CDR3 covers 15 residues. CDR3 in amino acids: CASSEMVQSSYEQYF. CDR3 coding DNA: TGTGCCAGCAGTGAGATGGTTCAGAGCTCCTACGAGCAGTACTTC. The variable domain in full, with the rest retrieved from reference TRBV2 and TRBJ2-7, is EPEVTQTPSHQVTQMGQEVILRCVPISNHLYFYWYRQILGQKVEFLVSFYNNEISEKSEIFDDQFSVERPDGSNFTLKIRSTKLEDSAMYFCASSEMVQSSYEQYFGPGTRLTVT.

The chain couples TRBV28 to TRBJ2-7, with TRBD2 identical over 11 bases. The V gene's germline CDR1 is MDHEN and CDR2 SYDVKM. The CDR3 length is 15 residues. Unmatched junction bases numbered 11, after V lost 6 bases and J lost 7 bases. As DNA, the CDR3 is TGTGCCAGCAGCGACCATAGCGGGAGGGCCGGAGAGCAGTACTTC. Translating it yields CASSDHSGRAGEQYF.

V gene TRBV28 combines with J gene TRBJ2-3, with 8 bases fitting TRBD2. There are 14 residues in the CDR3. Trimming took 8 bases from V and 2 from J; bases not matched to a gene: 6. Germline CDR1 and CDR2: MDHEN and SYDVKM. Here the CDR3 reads CASVRTSPTDTQYF. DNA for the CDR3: TGTGCCAGCGTTAGGACTAGCCCCACAGATACGCAGTATTTT.

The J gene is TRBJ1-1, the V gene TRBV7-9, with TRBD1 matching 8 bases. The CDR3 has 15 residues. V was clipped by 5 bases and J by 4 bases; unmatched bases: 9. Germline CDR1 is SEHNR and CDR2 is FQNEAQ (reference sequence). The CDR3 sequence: CASSAFRTGSTEAFF. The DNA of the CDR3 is TGTGCCAGCAGCGCGTTTAGGACAGGGAGCACTGAAGCTTTCTTT.

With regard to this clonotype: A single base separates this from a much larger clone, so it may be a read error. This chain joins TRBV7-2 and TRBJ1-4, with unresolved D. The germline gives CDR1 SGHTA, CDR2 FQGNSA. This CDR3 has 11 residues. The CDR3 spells CASSINGKLFF. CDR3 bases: TGTGCCAGCAGCATTAATGGAAAACTGTTTTTT.

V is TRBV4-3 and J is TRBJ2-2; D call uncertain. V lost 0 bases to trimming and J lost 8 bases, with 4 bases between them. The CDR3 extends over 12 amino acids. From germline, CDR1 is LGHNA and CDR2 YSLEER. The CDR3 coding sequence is TGCGCCAGCAGCCAAGATATGGGGGAGCTGTTTTTT. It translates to CASSQDMGELFF.

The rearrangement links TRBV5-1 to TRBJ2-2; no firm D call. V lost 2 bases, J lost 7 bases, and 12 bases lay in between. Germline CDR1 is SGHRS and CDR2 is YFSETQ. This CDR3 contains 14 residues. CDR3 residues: CASSLGDVGGELFF. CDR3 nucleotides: TGCGCCAGCAGCTTAGGAGATGTTGGCGGGGAGCTGTTTTTT.

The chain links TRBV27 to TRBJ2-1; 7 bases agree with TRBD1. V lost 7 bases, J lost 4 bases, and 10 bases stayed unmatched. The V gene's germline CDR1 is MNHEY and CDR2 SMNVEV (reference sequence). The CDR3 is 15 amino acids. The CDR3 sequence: CASTIVGGAYNEQFF. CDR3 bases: TGTGCCAGCACAATCGTAGGGGGCGCGTACAATGAGCAGTTCTTC.

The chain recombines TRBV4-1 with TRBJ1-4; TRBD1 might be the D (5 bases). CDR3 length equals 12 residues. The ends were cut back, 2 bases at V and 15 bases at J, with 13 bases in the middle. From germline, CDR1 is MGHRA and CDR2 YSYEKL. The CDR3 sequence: CASSQTGTIMFF. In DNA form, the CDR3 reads TGCGCCAGCAGCCAAACCGGGACTATCATGTTTTTT.

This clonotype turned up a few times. The CDR3 protein is CSVVGQGSDTQYF. CDR3 DNA sequence: TGCAGCGTTGTGGGACAGGGATCGGATACGCAGTATTTT. The chain couples TRBV29-1 to TRBJ2-3; 9 bases are a match to TRBD1. The CDR3 is 13 amino acids. Losses at the gene ends were 4 bases for V and 6 bases for J; bases not matched to a gene: 5. In germline, CDR1 is SQVTM, CDR2 ANQGSEA.

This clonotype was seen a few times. The CDR3 is CASSFPSGATDTQYF. In DNA, the CDR3 is TGTGCCAGCAGTTTTCCTAGCGGGGCCACAGATACGCAGTATTTT. The chain combines TRBV12-3 or TRBV12-4 with TRBJ2-3; 9 bases match TRBD2. J lost 2 bases, V lost 3 bases, and 3 bases had no gene match. This CDR3 has 15 amino acids.

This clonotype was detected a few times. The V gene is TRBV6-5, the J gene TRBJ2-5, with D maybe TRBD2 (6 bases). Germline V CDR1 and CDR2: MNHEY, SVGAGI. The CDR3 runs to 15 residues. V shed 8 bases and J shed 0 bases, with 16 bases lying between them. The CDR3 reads CASRGTRSYQETQYF. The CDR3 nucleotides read TGTGCCAGCCGGGGGACCCGCTCTTACCAAGAGACCCAGTACTTC.